The T cell receptor beta chain described here comes from a study of human T cells and chemical hapten exposure. This clonotype appeared many times. From germline, CDR1 is SGHTA and CDR2 FQGTGA. The CDR3 is made up of 13 amino acids. Trimming stripped 5 bases from V and 1 base from J, with 7 bases between. Each CDR3 protein is one row after TCRdb ran MiXCR on the RACE reads. Of about 140,000 distinct CDR3 sequences in the sample, about 10% were seen once. Sample time point: patch test 2, 6 weeks after DPC sensitization. Treatment of the sample: therapeutic diphenylcyclopropenone sensitization with weekly scalp DPC.

The sequence came from a woman aged 50 to 60 with alopecia areata. Some clones in this sample may be carry-over from other donors' samples. This specimen was whole blood, taken in connection with sensitization to the hapten diphenylcyclopropenone (DPC). The chain employs TRBV7-3 and TRBJ2-3, with D unresolved. The CDR3 protein is CASSLLGTDTQYF. DNA for the CDR3: TGTGCCAGCAGCCTACTCGGCACAGATACGCAGTATTTT.